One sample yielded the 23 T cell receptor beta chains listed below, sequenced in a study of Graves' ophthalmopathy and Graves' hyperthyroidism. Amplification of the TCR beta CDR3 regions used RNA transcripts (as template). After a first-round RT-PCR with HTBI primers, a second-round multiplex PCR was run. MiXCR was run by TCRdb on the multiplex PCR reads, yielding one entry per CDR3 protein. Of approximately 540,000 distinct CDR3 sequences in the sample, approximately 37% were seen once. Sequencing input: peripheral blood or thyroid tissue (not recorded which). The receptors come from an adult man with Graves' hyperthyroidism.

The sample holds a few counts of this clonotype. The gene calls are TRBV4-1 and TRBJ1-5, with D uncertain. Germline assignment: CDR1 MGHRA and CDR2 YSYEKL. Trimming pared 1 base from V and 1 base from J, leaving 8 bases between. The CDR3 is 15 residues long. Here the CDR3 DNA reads TGCGCCAGCAGCCAAGTAGGGAGAAGCAATCAGCCCCAGCATTTT. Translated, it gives CASSQVGRSNQPQHF.

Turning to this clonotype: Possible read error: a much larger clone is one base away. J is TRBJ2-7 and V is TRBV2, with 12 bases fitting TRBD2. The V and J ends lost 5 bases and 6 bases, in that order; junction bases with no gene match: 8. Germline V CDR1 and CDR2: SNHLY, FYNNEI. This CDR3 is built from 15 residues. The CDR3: CASSSQLAGGSEQYF. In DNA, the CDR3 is TGTGCCAGCAGTTCCCAACTAGCGGGAGGATCCGAGCAGTACTTC. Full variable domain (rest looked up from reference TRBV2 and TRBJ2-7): EPEVTQTPSHQVTQMGQEVILRCVPISNHLYFYWYRQILGQKVEFLVSFYNNEISEKSEIFDDQFSVERPDGSNFTLKIRSTKLEDSAMYFCASSSQLAGGSEQYFGPGTRLTVT.

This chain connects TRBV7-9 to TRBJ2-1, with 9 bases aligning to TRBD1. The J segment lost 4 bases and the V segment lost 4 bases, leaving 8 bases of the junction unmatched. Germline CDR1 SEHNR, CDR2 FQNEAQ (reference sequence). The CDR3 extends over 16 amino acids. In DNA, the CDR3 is TGTGCCAGCAGCTATGCCGGGACAGGGCAATACAATGAGCAGTTCTTC. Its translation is CASSYAGTGQYNEQFF.

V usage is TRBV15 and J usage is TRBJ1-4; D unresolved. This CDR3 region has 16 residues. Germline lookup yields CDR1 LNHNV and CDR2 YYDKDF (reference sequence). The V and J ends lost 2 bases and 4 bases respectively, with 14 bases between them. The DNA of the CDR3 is TGTGCCACCAGCAGACTTCCCGGTGCGGATAATGAAAAACTGTTTTTT. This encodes CATSRLPGADNEKLFF.

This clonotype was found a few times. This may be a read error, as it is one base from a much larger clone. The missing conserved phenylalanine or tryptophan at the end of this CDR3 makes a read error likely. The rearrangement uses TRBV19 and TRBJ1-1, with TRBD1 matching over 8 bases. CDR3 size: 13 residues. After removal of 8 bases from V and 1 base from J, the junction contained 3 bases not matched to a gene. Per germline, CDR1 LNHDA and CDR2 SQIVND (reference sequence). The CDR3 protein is CASEGQGNTEAFS. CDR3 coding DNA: TGTGCCAGTGAAGGACAGGGGAACACTGAAGCTTTCTCT.

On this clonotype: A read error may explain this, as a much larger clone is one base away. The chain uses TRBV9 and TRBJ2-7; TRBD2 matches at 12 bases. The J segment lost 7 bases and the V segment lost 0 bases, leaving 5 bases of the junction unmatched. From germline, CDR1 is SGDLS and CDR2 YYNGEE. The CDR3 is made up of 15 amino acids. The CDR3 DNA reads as TGTGCCAGCAGCGTAGCTAGCGGGAGGGCCGATGAGCAGTACTTC. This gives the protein CASSVASGRADEQYF.

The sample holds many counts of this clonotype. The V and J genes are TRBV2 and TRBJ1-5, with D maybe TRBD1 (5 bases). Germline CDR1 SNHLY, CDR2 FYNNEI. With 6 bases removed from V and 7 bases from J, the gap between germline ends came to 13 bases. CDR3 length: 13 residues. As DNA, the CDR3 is TGTGCCAGCAGCGGGGGGGGGAGACAGCCCCAGCATTTT. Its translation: CASSGGGRQPQHF.

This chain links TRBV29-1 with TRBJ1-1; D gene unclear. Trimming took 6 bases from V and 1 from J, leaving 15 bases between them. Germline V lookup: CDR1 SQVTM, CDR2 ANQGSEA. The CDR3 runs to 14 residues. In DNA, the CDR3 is TGCAGCGTCGCCAGCGGACGGACGAACACTGAAGCTTTCTTT. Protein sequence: CSVASGRTNTEAFF.

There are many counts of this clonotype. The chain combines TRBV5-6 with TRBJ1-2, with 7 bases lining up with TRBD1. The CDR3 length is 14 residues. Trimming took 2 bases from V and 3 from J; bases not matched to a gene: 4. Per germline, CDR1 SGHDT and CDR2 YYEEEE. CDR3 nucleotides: TGTGCCAGCAGCTTCGACAGGGCCCACTATGGCTACACCTTC. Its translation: CASSFDRAHYGYTF.

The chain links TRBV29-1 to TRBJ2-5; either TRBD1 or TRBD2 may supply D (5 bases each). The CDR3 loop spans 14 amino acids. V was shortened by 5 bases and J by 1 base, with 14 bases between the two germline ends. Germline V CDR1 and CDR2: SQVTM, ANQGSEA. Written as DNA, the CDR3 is TGCAGCGTTACTATGGGACGCGGCCAAGAGACCCAGTACTTC. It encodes CSVTMGRGQETQYF.

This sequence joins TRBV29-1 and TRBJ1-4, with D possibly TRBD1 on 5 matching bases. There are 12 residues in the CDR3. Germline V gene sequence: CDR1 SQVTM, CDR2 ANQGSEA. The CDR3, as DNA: TGCAGTCCGACAGTCGGGGATGAAAAACTGTTTTTT. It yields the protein CSPTVGDEKLFF. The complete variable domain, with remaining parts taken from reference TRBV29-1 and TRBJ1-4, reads SAVISQKPSRDICQRGTSLTIQCQVDSQVTMMFWYRQQPGQSLTLIATANQGSEATYESGFVIDKFPISRPNLTFSTLTVSNMSPEDSSIYLCSPTVGDEKLFFGSGTQLSVL.

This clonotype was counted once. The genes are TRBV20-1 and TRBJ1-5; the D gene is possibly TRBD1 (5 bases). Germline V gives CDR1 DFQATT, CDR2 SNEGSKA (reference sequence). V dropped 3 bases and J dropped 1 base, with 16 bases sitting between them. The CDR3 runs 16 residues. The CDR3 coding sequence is TGCAGTGCTAGGTTGACAGTGGGCGGGAGCAATCAGCCCCAGCATTTT. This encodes CSARLTVGGSNQPQHF.

The CDR3 coding sequence is TGTGCCAGCAGTTTAGCGCCACTACCGAGCACAGATACGCAGTATTTT. This gives the protein CASSLAPLPSTDTQYF. The rearrangement uses TRBV12-3 or TRBV12-4 and TRBJ2-3, with unresolved D. Trimming removed 0 bases at V and 0 bases at J, with 10 bases between. CDR3 size: 16 residues.

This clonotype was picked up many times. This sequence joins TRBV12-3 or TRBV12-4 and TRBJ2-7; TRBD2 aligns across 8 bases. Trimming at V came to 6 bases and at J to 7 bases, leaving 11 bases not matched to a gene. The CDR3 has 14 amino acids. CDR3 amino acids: CASRLGGRPGEQYF. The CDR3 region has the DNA TGTGCCAGCAGGCTAGGCGGGAGGCCGGGGGAGCAGTACTTC.

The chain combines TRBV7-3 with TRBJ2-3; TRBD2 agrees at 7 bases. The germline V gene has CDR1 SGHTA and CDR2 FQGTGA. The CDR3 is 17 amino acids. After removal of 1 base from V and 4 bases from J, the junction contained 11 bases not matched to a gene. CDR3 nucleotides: TGTGCCAGCAGCTTAAGGGCCCGGCTAGCGGAACCAGATACGCAGTATTTT. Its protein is CASSLRARLAEPDTQYF.

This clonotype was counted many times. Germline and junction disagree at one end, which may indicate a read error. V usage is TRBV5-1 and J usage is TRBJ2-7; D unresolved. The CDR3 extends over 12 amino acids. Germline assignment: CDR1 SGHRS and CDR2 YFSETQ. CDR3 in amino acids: CASSLAFTDLEF. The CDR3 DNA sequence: TGCGCCAGCAGCTTGGCCTTCACAGATTTGGAGTTC.

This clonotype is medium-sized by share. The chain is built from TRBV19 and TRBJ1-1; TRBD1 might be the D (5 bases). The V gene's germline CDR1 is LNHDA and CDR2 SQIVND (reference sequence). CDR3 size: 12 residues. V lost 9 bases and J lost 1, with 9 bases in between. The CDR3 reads CASSGQNTEAFF. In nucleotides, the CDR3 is TGTGCCAGCAGTGGACAGAACACTGAAGCTTTCTTT.

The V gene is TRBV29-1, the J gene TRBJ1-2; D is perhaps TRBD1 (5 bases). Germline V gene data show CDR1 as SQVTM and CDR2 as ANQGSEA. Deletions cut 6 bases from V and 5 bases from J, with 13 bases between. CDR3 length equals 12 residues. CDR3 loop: CSVEEGAYGYTF. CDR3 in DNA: TGCAGCGTCGAGGAAGGGGCTTATGGCTACACCTTC.

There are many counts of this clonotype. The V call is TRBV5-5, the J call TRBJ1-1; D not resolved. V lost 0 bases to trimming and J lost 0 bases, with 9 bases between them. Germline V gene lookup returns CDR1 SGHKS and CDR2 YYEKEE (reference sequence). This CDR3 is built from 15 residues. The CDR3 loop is CASSLVAELNTEAFF. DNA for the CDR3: TGTGCCAGCAGCTTGGTAGCAGAATTGAACACTGAAGCTTTCTTT.

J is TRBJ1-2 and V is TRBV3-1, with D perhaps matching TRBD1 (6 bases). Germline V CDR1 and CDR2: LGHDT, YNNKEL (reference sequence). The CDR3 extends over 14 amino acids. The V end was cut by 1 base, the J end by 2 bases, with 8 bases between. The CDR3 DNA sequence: TGTGCCAGCAGCCAAGCACAGGGAAACTATGGCTACACCTTC. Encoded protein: CASSQAQGNYGYTF.

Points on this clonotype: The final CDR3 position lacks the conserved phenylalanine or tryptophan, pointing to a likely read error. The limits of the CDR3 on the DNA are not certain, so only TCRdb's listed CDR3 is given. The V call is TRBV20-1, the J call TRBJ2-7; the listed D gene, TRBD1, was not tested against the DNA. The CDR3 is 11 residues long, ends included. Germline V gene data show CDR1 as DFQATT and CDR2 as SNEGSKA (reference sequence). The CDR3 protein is CSARRGQGANN.

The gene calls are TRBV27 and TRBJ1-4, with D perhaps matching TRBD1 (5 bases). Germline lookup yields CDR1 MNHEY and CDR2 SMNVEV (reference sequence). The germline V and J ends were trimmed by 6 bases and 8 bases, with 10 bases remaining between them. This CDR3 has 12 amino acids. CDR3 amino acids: CASSGGVEKLFF. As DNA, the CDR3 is TGTGCCAGCAGCGGGGGAGTCGAAAAACTGTTTTTT.

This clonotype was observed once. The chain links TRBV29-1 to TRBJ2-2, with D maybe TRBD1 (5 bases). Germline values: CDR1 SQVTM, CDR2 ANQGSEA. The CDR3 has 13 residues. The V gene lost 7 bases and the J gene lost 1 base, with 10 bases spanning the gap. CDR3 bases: TGCAGCGGCCAGGGATGGAACACCGGGGAGCTGTTTTTT. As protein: CSGQGWNTGELFF.